One and the same sample provided the 24 T cell receptor beta chains below, sequenced in a study of T cells in tuberculosis. Here immunoSEQ multiplex PCR was the method, and the copy in TCRdb shows in-frame clones only, minus some. The table includes fewer than 11,000 clones, just under 95% detected once. The specimen sequenced was PBMCs. The receptor source for this set is an adult with tuberculosis.

This clone occurred once. The J gene is TRBJ2-7, the V gene TRBV10-3; maybe TRBD2 (6 bases). CDR3 length equals 17 residues. V gave up 0 bases and J gave up 3 bases, with 18 bases separating them. Germline CDR1 ENHRY, CDR2 SYGVKD. The CDR3 DNA follows: TGTGCCATCAGTGAGTCGCGGGGATCACCCCGTTTCTACGAGCAGTACTTC. Translated: CAISESRGSPRFYEQYF.

The gene calls are TRBV19 and TRBJ2-1, with D perhaps TRBD1 (6 bases). Trimming took 4 bases from V and 4 from J, leaving 17 bases between them. CDR1 and CDR2 (germline): LNHDA, SQIVND (reference sequence). CDR3 length: 16 amino acids. The chain's CDR3 is CASSRTGRDIYNEQFF. CDR3 coding DNA: TGTGCCAGTAGTAGGACTGGCCGGGACATATACAATGAGCAGTTCTTC.

This clone was seen more than once but under ten times. V gene TRBV2 combines with J gene TRBJ1-1, with D tentatively TRBD1 (5 bases). This CDR3 comprises 13 residues. V was trimmed by 4 bases and J by 3 bases, leaving 9 bases between them. Germline V lookup: CDR1 SNHLY, CDR2 FYNNEI. CDR3 sequence reads: CASSVRGYTEAFF. In DNA form, the CDR3 reads TGTGCCAGCAGTGTGCGGGGGTACACTGAAGCTTTCTTT.

Here the CDR3 reads CASIGGRNNEQFF. In nucleotides, the CDR3 is TGTGCCAGCATCGGTGGGAGGAACAATGAGCAGTTCTTC. The V call is TRBV2, the J call TRBJ2-1, with a tentative D call TRBD2 (6 bases). V was shortened by 7 bases and J by 5 bases, with 12 bases between the two germline ends. CDR3 size: 13 residues. Germline CDR1 is SNHLY and CDR2 is FYNNEI.

This chain links TRBV4-3 with TRBJ2-3, with 9 nucleotides matching TRBD2. There are 17 residues in the CDR3. Per germline, CDR1 LGHNA and CDR2 YSLEER. Trimming cost V 0 bases and J 4 bases; bases outside gene matches: 8. CDR3 sequence reads: CASSQDGGSGSSDTQYF. DNA for the CDR3: TGCGCCAGCAGCCAAGACGGAGGTAGCGGGAGTTCAGATACGCAGTATTTT.

The chain uses TRBV5-1 and TRBJ1-2; the match to TRBD1 covers 7 bases. The CDR3 contains 14 residues. The V gene's germline CDR1 is SGHRS and CDR2 YFSETQ. V gave up 6 bases and J gave up 4 bases; unmatched junction bases: 9. The CDR3 protein is CASTPLTGTYGYTF. DNA of the CDR3: TGCGCCAGCACCCCCTTGACAGGGACCTATGGCTACACCTTC.

This chain uses TRBV7-6 with TRBJ2-1; D may be TRBD2 (5 bases). Germline CDR1 SGHVS, CDR2 FNYEAQ. The CDR3 covers 20 residues. V lost 2 bases and J 0 bases, leaving 23 bases between the germline ends. CDR3 nucleotides: TGTGCCAGCAGCTTATATGGCCCGGGATCGAGGCGGAGCTCCTACAATGAGCAGTTCTTC. Protein: CASSLYGPGSRRSSYNEQFF.

The V call is TRBV5-4, the J call TRBJ1-2, with 9 bases fitting TRBD1. V shed 3 bases, J shed 10 bases, and the junction held 10 bases outside the gene matches. Germline CDR1 and CDR2: SGHNT and YYREEE (reference sequence). The CDR3 extends over 14 amino acids. The CDR3: CASSSSGQGYLYTF. Written as DNA, the CDR3 is TGTGCCAGCAGCTCCTCCGGACAGGGGTATCTCTACACCTTC.

This chain joins TRBV2 and TRBJ2-1; TRBD2 agrees at 10 bases. Unmatched junction bases numbered 8, after V lost 8 bases and J lost 7 bases. Germline-derived CDR1 and CDR2 are SNHLY and FYNNEI. The CDR3 has 14 amino acids. The CDR3 sequence is CASPGLADGNEQFF. DNA for the CDR3: TGTGCCAGCCCCGGACTAGCGGACGGGAATGAGCAGTTCTTC.

The genes are TRBV14 and TRBJ1-1, with D uncertain. The CDR3 contains 13 residues. Germline-derived CDR1 and CDR2 are SGHDN and FVKESK. Trimming took off 2 bases at V and 5 bases at J, with 9 bases between the two ends. CDR3 protein: CASSQRSGTEAFF. DNA for the CDR3: TGTGCCAGCAGCCAACGCTCGGGGACTGAAGCTTTCTTT.

The chain uses TRBV7-3 and TRBJ2-3; possible D gene TRBD1, 7 bases. The CDR3 runs 14 residues. The germline gives CDR1 SGHTA, CDR2 FQGTGA. Between the trimmed V and J ends, which lost 4 bases and 4 bases, there was a span of 12 bases. The CDR3 DNA reads as TGTGCCAGCAGCTCGCGCAGGGGGGCAGATACGCAGTATTTT. Its protein is CASSSRRGADTQYF.

Only one count was recorded for this clone. J is TRBJ1-2 and V is TRBV9, with 8 bases lining up with TRBD1. Germline V gene lookup returns CDR1 SGDLS and CDR2 YYNGEE. V was pared by 0 bases and J by 4 bases, with 5 bases of the junction left unmatched. The CDR3 sequence is 15 residues long. The CDR3 is CASSVGNRGVYGYTF. The CDR3 coding sequence is TGTGCCAGCAGCGTAGGGAACAGGGGGGTCTATGGCTACACCTTC. Full variable domain (rest looked up from reference TRBV9 and TRBJ1-2): DSGVTQTPKHLITATGQRVTLRCSPRSGDLSVYWYQQSLDQGLQFLIQYYNGEERAKGNILERFSAQQFPDLHSELNLSSLELGDSALYFCASSVGNRGVYGYTFGSGTRLTVV.

This chain links TRBV6-5 with TRBJ2-1, with D perhaps matching TRBD1 (5 bases). Between the trimmed V and J ends, which lost 11 bases and 2 bases, there was a span of 10 bases. This CDR3 comprises 12 residues. CDR1 is MNHEY and CDR2 is SVGAGI in the germline V gene. The CDR3 spells CAAGSAYNEQFF. The CDR3, as DNA: TGTGCCGCAGGGTCGGCCTACAATGAGCAGTTCTTC.

This clone was detected only once. This chain uses TRBV19 with TRBJ1-2; D uncertain. The CDR3 is made up of 16 amino acids. Germline CDR1 and CDR2: LNHDA and SQIVND (reference sequence). Trimming shortened V by 8 bases and J by 3 bases, and 22 bases separated the two germline ends. DNA of the CDR3: TGTGCCAGTGAATCCTCGGAGAAGCCAGCTTACTATGGCTACACCTTC. Encoded protein: CASESSEKPAYYGYTF.

A single count supports this clone. The chain employs TRBV25-1 and TRBJ2-7; TRBD2 agrees at 8 bases. Trimming took 3 bases from V and 2 from J; bases not matched to a gene: 3. This CDR3 spans 14 amino acids. Germline CDR1 is MGHDK and CDR2 is SYGVNS. CDR3 bases: TGTGCCAGCAGTGACACTAGCGGAACCTACGAGCAGTACTTC. Protein: CASSDTSGTYEQYF.

The rearrangement links TRBV30 to TRBJ2-7; 8 positions agree with TRBD1. V lost 5 bases, J lost 2 bases, and 8 bases stayed unmatched. This CDR3 has 14 residues. The germline gives CDR1 GTSNPN, CDR2 SVGIG (reference sequence). CDR3 sequence reads: CAWAGGNAPYEQYF. CDR3 DNA sequence: TGTGCCTGGGCAGGGGGCAATGCGCCCTACGAGCAGTACTTC.

V usage is TRBV5-1 and J usage is TRBJ2-7; 9 bases are a match to TRBD1. The CDR3 is 15 amino acids. CDR1 SGHRS and CDR2 YFSETQ come from the germline V gene. V lost 4 bases to trimming and J lost 0 bases; unmatched junction nucleotides: 5. The CDR3 DNA reads TGCGCCAGCAGCCTCACAGGGGGCCTCTCCTACGAGCAGTACTTC. This codes for CASSLTGGLSYEQYF.

The rearrangement joins TRBV2 to TRBJ2-1; 7 bases match TRBD1. V shed 0 bases, J shed 6 bases, and the junction held 8 bases outside the gene matches. In germline, CDR1 is SNHLY, CDR2 FYNNEI. The CDR3 sequence is 16 residues long. The CDR3 sequence is CASSEAGPTGSNEQFF. Here the CDR3 DNA reads TGTGCCAGCAGTGAAGCAGGGCCGACAGGGTCCAATGAGCAGTTCTTC.

The chain carries TRBV2 and TRBJ1-5, with D perhaps TRBD1 (5 bases). The CDR3 is 14 amino acids. V gave up 7 bases and J gave up 3 bases, with 13 bases separating them. The germline gives CDR1 SNHLY, CDR2 FYNNEI. The CDR3 protein is CASTPGTYNQPQHF. The CDR3 DNA is TGTGCCAGCACCCCTGGGACTTACAATCAGCCCCAGCATTTT.

The chain couples TRBV27 to TRBJ2-1, with 9 bases aligning to TRBD1. The V and J ends lost 2 bases and 6 bases, in that order; junction bases with no gene match: 5. This CDR3 is built from 15 residues. Germline-derived CDR1 and CDR2 are MNHEY and SMNVEV (reference sequence). For the CDR3, the DNA is TGTGCCAGCAGTTTAAACAGGGGGCCGAGCAATGAGCAGTTCTTC. It translates to CASSLNRGPSNEQFF.

The rearrangement joins TRBV5-1 to TRBJ2-1; D may be TRBD1 (6 bases). The CDR3 contains 17 residues. Deletions cut 1 base from V and 0 bases from J, with 14 bases between. Germline V CDR1 and CDR2: SGHRS, YFSETQ. CDR3 loop: CASSLLPGHLSYNEQFF. Written as DNA, the CDR3 is TGCGCCAGCAGCTTGTTACCGGGACACCTCTCCTACAATGAGCAGTTCTTC.

V gene TRBV5-4 combines with J gene TRBJ1-2; 8 bases match TRBD1. The CDR3 loop spans 13 amino acids. Trimming cost V 7 bases and J 5 bases; bases outside gene matches: 7. Germline CDR1 is SGHNT and CDR2 is YYREEE (reference sequence). The CDR3, as DNA: TGTGCCAGCCGCTCAGGGGGCGGTTATGGCTACACCTTC. As protein: CASRSGGGYGYTF. Full variable domain (outside the CDR3, taken from reference TRBV5-4 and TRBJ1-2): ETGVTQSPTHLIKTRGQQVTLRCSSQSGHNTVSWYQQALGQGPQFIFQYYREEENGRGNFPPRFSGLQFPNYSSELNVNALELDDSALYLCASRSGGGYGYTFGSGTRLTVV.

This clone was seen more than once but under ten times. The V call is TRBV27, the J call TRBJ2-7; a possible D gene is TRBD2 (5 bases). Trimming took off 6 bases at V and 7 bases at J, with 16 bases between the two ends. CDR3 length: 13 amino acids. The germline CDR1 and CDR2 sequences are MNHEY and SMNVEV (reference sequence). CDR3 amino acids: CASRRATQQEQYF. In nucleotides, the CDR3 is TGTGCCAGCAGGCGGGCGACACAGCAGGAGCAGTACTTC.

This rearrangement joins TRBV9 to TRBJ2-2, with D perhaps TRBD1 (5 bases). Germline CDR1 reads SGDLS; CDR2 reads YYNGEE. The CDR3 runs to 15 residues. The V and J ends lost 3 bases and 1 base respectively, with 10 bases between them. The CDR3 DNA sequence: TGTGCCAGCAGCGCCTTCCAGGGGAACACCGGGGAGCTGTTTTTT. This codes for CASSAFQGNTGELFF.